A selection of T cell receptor beta chains follows, all from one sample in a study of CD4 T cells in lung cancer. Sequencing used immunoSEQ multiplex PCR; TCRdb keeps in-frame clones, though not all of them. Among around 11,000 clones listed, more than 60% were seen once. The sequenced sample consisted of normal lung tissue taken away from the tumor. These receptors all come from a man in his fifties or sixties with non-small cell lung cancer. Both conserved end residues are part of each CDR3. The D gene is left open where the match is weak. Only part of the rows carry a size: once, few, many, or a class if the clone is expanded.

d_gene,abundance,v_gene,j_gene,CDR3aa,CDR3nt
NA,NA,TRBV11-2,TRBJ1-5,CASSLGLKEQPQHF,TGTGCCAGCAGCTTGGGACTTAAGGAACAGCCCCAGCATTTT
TRBD2,NA,TRBV9,TRBJ2-3,CASSVGLAGARGTDTQYF,TGTGCCAGCAGCGTGGGACTAGCGGGAGCGCGGGGCACAGATACGCAGTATTTT
TRBD1,NA,TRBV7-2,TRBJ1-3,CASSLVGQGSGNTIYF,TGTGCCAGCAGCCTGGTGGGACAGGGCTCTGGAAACACCATATATTTT
NA,few,TRBV27,TRBJ1-2,CASAFTGSYGYTF,TGTGCCAGCGCCTTTACAGGTTCCTATGGCTACACCTTC
NA,NA,TRBV28,TRBJ1-1,CASSLYREGSEAFF,TGTGCCAGCAGTTTATACAGGGAGGGTTCTGAAGCTTTCTTT
TRBD2,NA,TRBV6-4,TRBJ2-1,CASSLAGEENEQFF,TGTGCCAGCAGCTTAGCGGGAGAAGAGAATGAGCAGTTCTTC
TRBD1,NA,TRBV27,TRBJ1-2,CASSLGGGGRGDGYTF,TGTGCCAGCAGTTTAGGGGGTGGGGGCAGGGGGGATGGCTACACCTTC
NA,once,TRBV6-5,TRBJ1-3,CASRYSESSGNTIYF,TGTGCCAGCAGGTATTCGGAGAGCTCTGGAAACACCATATATTTT
NA,once,TRBV14,TRBJ2-5,CASSQRQVQETQYF,TGTGCCAGCAGCCAAAGACAAGTTCAAGAGACCCAGTACTTC
NA,NA,TRBV29-1,TRBJ1-1,CSAEGPMNTEAFF,TGCAGCGCCGAGGGTCCCATGAACACTGAAGCTTTCTTT
TRBD1,NA,TRBV19,TRBJ1-5,CASSIRGLGNQPQHF,TGTGCCAGTAGTATAAGGGGGCTTGGAAATCAGCCCCAGCATTTT
NA,NA,TRBV12-2,TRBJ2-3,CASRLLASLGCSSTDTQYF,TGTGCAAGTCGCTTATTAGCTAGTTTGGGTTGTTCTAGCACAGATACGCAGTATTTT
NA,once,TRBV7-6,TRBJ2-3,CASSLTGEVDTQYF,TGTGCCAGCAGCCTAACAGGGGAGGTAGATACGCAGTATTTT
NA,NA,TRBV6-1,TRBJ1-1,CASSEVGGPTEAFF,TGTGCCAGCAGTGAAGTAGGTGGGCCCACTGAAGCTTTCTTT
TRBD2,NA,TRBV19,TRBJ2-4,CASSIGAGVIGKNIQYF,TGTGCCAGTAGTATTGGAGCGGGAGTTATCGGCAAAAACATTCAGTACTTC
TRBD1,medium-sized,TRBV19,TRBJ1-5,CATHGTGDWRNQPQHF,TGTGCCACCCATGGGACAGGGGACTGGCGCAATCAGCCCCAGCATTTT
TRBD1,NA,TRBV5-6,TRBJ1-2,CASSRDRRKSGYTF,TGTGCCAGCAGCCGGGACAGGCGTAAAAGTGGCTACACCTTC
NA,NA,TRBV5-5,TRBJ2-2,CASTTDTGELFF,TGTGCCAGCACCACTGACACCGGGGAGCTGTTTTTT
TRBD2,NA,TRBV27,TRBJ2-7,CASALVGLAGRNEQYF,TGTGCCAGCGCCCTAGTGGGACTAGCGGGAAGGAACGAGCAGTACTTC
NA,NA,TRBV6-6,TRBJ1-1,CASSFTLTGNTEAFF,TGTGCCAGCAGTTTTACATTGACAGGGAACACTGAAGCTTTCTTT
TRBD2,NA,TRBV18,TRBJ2-1,CASSPGGDEQFF,TGTGCCAGCTCACCAGGGGGGGATGAGCAGTTCTTC
TRBD1,NA,TRBV11-2,TRBJ1-1,CASSFSRDRTYPTEAFF,TGTGCCAGCAGCTTCTCGCGGGACAGGACGTACCCCACTGAAGCTTTCTTT
NA,NA,TRBV7-9,TRBJ1-2,CASSVRQAHGYTF,TGTGCCAGCAGCGTCCGACAGGCCCATGGCTACACCTTC
NA,NA,TRBV6-6,TRBJ2-7,CASSYSSTGYEQYF,TGTGCCAGCAGTTACTCGAGTACCGGCTACGAGCAGTACTTC
NA,NA,TRBV7-2,TRBJ2-5,CASSLNSRKETQYF,TGTGCCAGCAGCTTAAATTCCAGAAAAGAGACCCAGTACTTC
NA,NA,TRBV27,TRBJ2-7,CASSFENLGVREQYF,TGTGCCAGCAGTTTCGAGAATCTCGGGGTTAGGGAGCAGTACTTC
NA,NA,TRBV19,TRBJ2-3,CASSSRDTDTQYF,TGTGCCAGTTCCTCGAGAGACACAGATACGCAGTATTTT
TRBD2,few,TRBV6-5,TRBJ2-2,CASLTTSKGRGELFF,TGTGCCAGCCTAACGACTAGCAAAGGGCGCGGGGAGCTGTTTTTT
NA,once,TRBV11-2,TRBJ2-3,CASSLIATSTDTQYF,TGTGCCAGCAGCTTAATAGCCACTAGCACAGATACGCAGTATTTT
TRBD2,NA,TRBV5-3,TRBJ2-5,CARSTGLPQETQYF,TGTGCCAGAAGCACGGGACTACCCCAAGAGACCCAGTACTTC
TRBD1,NA,TRBV29-1,TRBJ1-1,CSATGGGVAFF,TGCAGCGCCACAGGGGGTGGGGTAGCTTTCTTT
TRBD2,few,TRBV4-2,TRBJ2-7,CATSHRAGGPDEQYF,TGTGCCACCTCACACCGGGCGGGAGGGCCGGATGAGCAGTACTTC
TRBD1,NA,TRBV2,TRBJ2-1,CASTGGSGTGKQFF,TGTGCCAGCACGGGGGGTTCGGGGACAGGGAAGCAGTTCTTC
TRBD2,NA,TRBV27,TRBJ2-2,CASPLKGLADTGELFF,TGTGCCAGCCCCCTCAAGGGACTAGCGGACACCGGGGAGCTGTTTTTT
NA,few,TRBV6-5,TRBJ2-6,CATMNLANVLTF,TGTGCCACCATGAACTTGGCCAACGTCCTGACTTTC
TRBD2,NA,TRBV6-4,TRBJ2-3,CASSEASGGDTQYF,TGTGCCAGCAGTGAGGCTAGCGGGGGAGATACGCAGTATTTT
TRBD1,NA,TRBV6-5,TRBJ1-2,CASNPRDRANYGYTF,TGTGCCAGCAACCCCCGGGACAGGGCTAACTATGGCTACACCTTC
NA,medium-sized,TRBV4-1,TRBJ1-2,CASSPQGWGGYTF,TGCGCCAGCAGCCCGCAGGGCTGGGGTGGCTACACCTTC
NA,NA,TRBV6-6,TRBJ1-1,CASSDTGNTEAFF,TGTGCCAGCAGTGATACAGGGAACACTGAAGCTTTCTTT
TRBD2,once,TRBV18,TRBJ2-1,CASSPRPSGNVDEQFF,TGTGCCAGCTCACCCCGGCCTAGCGGGAATGTCGATGAGCAGTTCTTC